This TCR beta chain was recovered during a study of T cell repertoires in cytomegalovirus infection (dated by TCRdb to the late 2010s). Some background on the complete study: Donor HLA type was relevant to the analysis, because carriage of CMV infection together with the matching HLA type was indicated by public TCR beta signatures. Overall study outcomes, separate from this receptor: The ex vivo response was dominated by HLA-C-restricted CMV-specific TCR beta clonotypes, and the single most frequent clonotype in two of eight donors was supplied by these HLA-C-restricted clonotypes. Cumulative frequency of public TCR beta family members discriminated carriers of CMV infection plus the relevant HLA type in this cohort and an independent approximately 350-donor cohort.

Sequencing was performed on an Illumina HiSeq 1500. Using fastp trimming at Q25 and MiXCR clonotype assembly, TCRdb reanalyzed the public sequencing data and kept in-frame beta chains. Records with the same CDR3 protein are collapsed into one entry carrying the most frequent genes and DNA. This sample lists some 200,000 distinct CDR3 sequences; 8.5% to 10% were detected once. Together, the top ten hold about 4.2% of the sample. This clonotype came up many times. The target of this receptor is not known. Base qualities were left out, and no much larger clone turns up one base away. The TCR comes from a human donor in good health (CMV status not recorded). Some clones in this sample may be carry-over from other donors' samples. The sample was PBMCs.

The CDR3 has the sequence CASSYVWGLSSYNEQFF. The base sequence is TGTGCCAGCAGTTACGTGTGGGGGTTAAGCTCCTACAATGAGCAGTTCTTC. The rearranged segments are TRBV6-2 or TRBV6-3 and TRBJ2-1; the D call is tentative, TRBD1 or TRBD2, as each matches 5 bases. The CDR3 runs 17 amino acids, cysteine and phenylalanine included. The entry retains the CDR3 DNA only, 51 bases that are in frame from base 1. Based on the germline V gene, the CDR1 and CDR2 sequences are MNHEY and SVGEGT. The trim is 2 bases for V and 0 bases for J, with a gap of 14 bases between the germline ends.